The sequence of this TCR beta chain was determined in a study of identical twins. Germline values: CDR1 MNHEY, CDR2 SMNVEV (reference sequence). The V end lost 0 bases, the J end lost 3 bases, and 15 bases lay between the germline ends. This CDR3 comprises 16 residues. Unique molecular identifiers were in the cDNA, with template-switch universal primer binding. TCRdb redid the calling of the 5' RACE reads with MiXCR, one entry per CDR3 protein. The sample shows hundreds of thousands of distinct CDR3 sequences, more than 6.5% of them seen only once. This clonotype was observed a handful of times. The same sample was also studied in work on yellow fever vaccine responses in identical twins.

The V and J genes are TRBV27 and TRBJ2-7, with D perhaps being TRBD1 or TRBD2 (5 bases each). The origin of this receptor is a woman aged 18-29 years in good health. What was sequenced was PBMCs. CDR3: CASSLSRQGGFYEQYF. The CDR3 DNA is TGTGCCAGCAGTTTATCGAGGCAGGGCGGGTTCTACGAGCAGTACTTC.